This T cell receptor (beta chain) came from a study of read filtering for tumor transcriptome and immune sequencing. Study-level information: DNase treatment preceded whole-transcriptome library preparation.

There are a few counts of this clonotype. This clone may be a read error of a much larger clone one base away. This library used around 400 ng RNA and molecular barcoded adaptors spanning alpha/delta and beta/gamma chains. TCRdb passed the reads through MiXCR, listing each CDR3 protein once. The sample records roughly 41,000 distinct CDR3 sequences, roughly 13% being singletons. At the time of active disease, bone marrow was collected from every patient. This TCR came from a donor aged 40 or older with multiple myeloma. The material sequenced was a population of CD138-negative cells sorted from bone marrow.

The CDR3, as DNA: TGTGCCAGCAGCTTGGTTGCGGACTACAGTGAGCAGTTCTTC. Its translation: CASSLVADYSEQFF. The J gene is TRBJ2-1, the V gene TRBV5-6, with D maybe TRBD2 (6 bases). Germline V gives CDR1 SGHDT, CDR2 YYEEEE. CDR3 length: 14 amino acids.